The 24 T cell receptor beta chains given below trace back to one sample, sequenced in a study of identical twins. TCRdb fed the 5' RACE reads into MiXCR, producing one record per CDR3 protein. The repertoire holds under 900,000 distinct CDR3 sequences, with about 20% as singletons. The data were also submitted as part of a second study, on T cells expressing NK-cell markers.

Sequencing was performed on PBMCs. The source is a woman aged 18-35 years in good health.

This clonotype was seen a handful of times. The chain couples TRBV12-3 or TRBV12-4 to TRBJ1-1, with TRBD1 identical over 9 bases. V lost 5 bases and J lost 7; bases outside the gene matches: 11. The CDR3 totals 15 residues. This CDR3 reads CASSALRTGAGEAFF. CDR3 nucleotide sequence: TGTGCCAGCAGTGCTCTGAGGACAGGGGCCGGTGAAGCTTTCTTT.

In its sample, this clonotype was seen a few times. The chain recombines TRBV12-3 or TRBV12-4 with TRBJ2-7, with D possibly TRBD2 on 6 matching bases. There are 14 residues in the CDR3. Trimming left V 6 bases short and J 6 bases short, with 18 bases between. The CDR3 DNA follows: TGTGCCAGCAGACCCCAATGGGGGGTGAGCGAGCAGTACTTC. It encodes CASRPQWGVSEQYF.

This clonotype was seen a handful of times. The chain employs TRBV5-1 and TRBJ2-3, with D uncertain. The germline CDR1 and CDR2 sequences are SGHRS and YFSETQ. The CDR3 sequence is 14 residues long. Trimming stripped 2 bases from V and 2 bases from J, with 9 bases between. The CDR3, as DNA: TGCGCCAGCAGCTTAGAAGACTCCACAGATACGCAGTATTTT. Translated: CASSLEDSTDTQYF.

This clonotype was detected a few times. The chain combines TRBV5-1 with TRBJ2-1; 15 bases match TRBD2. Germline CDR1 and CDR2: SGHRS and YFSETQ. The J segment lost 0 bases and the V segment lost 4 bases, leaving 8 bases of the junction unmatched. The CDR3 length is 19 residues. Here the CDR3 reads CASSTGLAGGLSSYNEQFF. CDR3 nucleotides: TGCGCCAGCAGCACGGGACTAGCGGGAGGACTGAGCTCCTACAATGAGCAGTTCTTC.

The rearrangement uses TRBV10-3 and TRBJ2-3; D ambiguous. This CDR3 spans 12 amino acids. Trimming left V 7 bases short and J 0 bases short, with 5 bases between. Germline CDR1 is ENHRY and CDR2 is SYGVKD. The CDR3: CAITASTDTQYF. The DNA of the CDR3 is TGTGCCATCACGGCTAGCACAGATACGCAGTATTTT.

The chain employs TRBV12-3 or TRBV12-4 and TRBJ1-6; D unclear. This CDR3 is built from 17 residues. V was trimmed by 1 base and J by 5 bases, leaving 15 bases between them. CDR3 residues: CASSLGPPKGNNSPLHF. The CDR3 region has the DNA TGTGCCAGCAGTTTAGGTCCTCCCAAGGGAAATAATTCACCCCTCCACTTT.

The chain joins TRBV13 to TRBJ2-7, with a weak D call TRBD2 (6 bases). Trimming pared 5 bases from V and 6 bases from J, leaving 23 bases between. The germline CDR1 and CDR2 sequences are PRHDT and FYEKMQ (reference sequence). The CDR3 has 16 residues. The CDR3 spells CASSRRAWGEFGEQYF. The CDR3 DNA follows: TGTGCCAGCAGCCGAAGGGCATGGGGGGAATTCGGCGAGCAGTACTTC.

The V call is TRBV20-1, the J call TRBJ1-4; D uncertain. This CDR3 region has 14 residues. With 6 bases removed from V and 7 bases from J, the gap between germline ends came to 18 bases. Germline V gene sequence: CDR1 DFQATT, CDR2 SNEGSKA (reference sequence). CDR3: CSAVTAGRSEKLFF. The CDR3 region has the DNA TGCAGTGCCGTTACTGCCGGGAGATCTGAAAAACTGTTTTTT.

This clonotype was seen ten or more times. The CDR3 sequence: CSAGTSGSSYEQYF. The CDR3 region has the DNA TGCAGTGCTGGGACTAGCGGGAGCTCCTACGAGCAGTACTTC. J is TRBJ2-7 and V is TRBV20-1, with TRBD2 matching 14 bases. Germline CDR1 DFQATT, CDR2 SNEGSKA (reference sequence). There are 14 residues in the CDR3. J lost 0 bases, V lost 5 bases, and 0 bases had no gene match.

This clonotype was observed at least ten times. The V and J genes are TRBV6-1 and TRBJ1-1, with a tentative D call TRBD1 (5 bases). This CDR3 comprises 16 residues. The V gene's germline CDR1 is MNHNS and CDR2 SASEGT. Trimming left V 6 bases short and J 7 bases short, with 24 bases between. The CDR3 DNA reads TGTGCCAGCAGCACAACATTGACGGACACCTACCGTGAAGCTTTCTTT. This encodes CASSTTLTDTYREAFF.

The sample holds many counts of this clonotype. This chain links TRBV20-1 with TRBJ2-7; the D call may be TRBD1 or TRBD2 (6 bases each). The CDR3 consists of 14 residues. Trimming removed 7 bases from V and 0 bases from J, with 16 bases in between. Germline CDR1 is DFQATT and CDR2 is SNEGSKA (reference sequence). CDR3 region: CSVWGAKGSYEQYF. The CDR3 DNA sequence: TGCAGTGTCTGGGGGGCCAAGGGCTCCTACGAGCAGTACTTC.

The V call is TRBV18, the J call TRBJ2-1, with no clear D. CDR3 length equals 14 residues. V was pared by 0 bases and J by 10 bases, with 13 bases between. Germline V CDR1 and CDR2: KGHSH, LQKENI. CDR3 protein: CASSPPPGLGEQFF. For the CDR3, the DNA is TGTGCCAGCTCACCACCGCCCGGGTTAGGGGAGCAGTTCTTC.

This clonotype appeared a few times. This CDR3 reads CSASPVVAGSTDTQYF. The CDR3 coding sequence is TGCAGTGCTAGTCCGGTGGTAGCGGGGTCTACAGATACGCAGTATTTT. The chain joins TRBV20-1 to TRBJ2-3; 8 positions match TRBD2. V gave up 3 bases and J gave up 3 bases; unmatched junction bases: 11. Germline CDR1 is DFQATT and CDR2 is SNEGSKA (reference sequence). The CDR3 consists of 16 residues.

CDR3 nucleotide sequence: TGCGCCAGCAGTCAATCCGGGACAGGGGTGGCCGAGCAGTACTTC. This sequence encodes CASSQSGTGVAEQYF. The V gene is TRBV4-1, the J gene TRBJ2-7; 10 bases align to TRBD1. The V gene's germline CDR1 is MGHRA and CDR2 YSYEKL. V shed 6 bases, J shed 6 bases, and the junction held 11 bases outside the gene matches. The CDR3 sequence is 15 residues long.

The rearrangement uses TRBV12-3 or TRBV12-4 and TRBJ2-1; 9 bases agree with TRBD2. This CDR3 spans 12 amino acids. V lost 11 bases to trimming and J lost 10 bases; unmatched junction nucleotides: 9. This chain's CDR3 is CAGREGSGEQFF. DNA of the CDR3: TGTGCCGGGCGGGAGGGATCAGGGGAGCAGTTCTTC.

This clonotype was picked up a small number of times. CDR3 amino acids: CSARKILAGRGDTQYF. CDR3 bases: TGCAGTGCTAGAAAGATACTAGCGGGGCGGGGAGATACGCAGTATTTT. The V and J genes are TRBV20-1 and TRBJ2-3; 10 bases agree with TRBD2. The CDR3 consists of 16 residues. Germline V gives CDR1 DFQATT, CDR2 SNEGSKA (reference sequence). J was trimmed by 5 bases and V by 2 bases; bases with no gene match: 10.

This clonotype occurred many times. J is TRBJ2-7 and V is TRBV6-1; no clear D gene. V lost 10 bases, J lost 0 bases, and 19 bases lay in between. Germline values: CDR1 MNHNS, CDR2 SASEGT. The CDR3 has 15 residues. This chain's CDR3 is CATLTGPHSSYEQYF. The CDR3 DNA sequence: TGTGCCACGCTGACCGGGCCCCACAGCTCCTACGAGCAGTACTTC.

This rearrangement joins TRBV30 to TRBJ1-2; D is undetermined. This CDR3 is 15 amino acids long. Trimming took 0 bases from V and 3 from J, leaving 14 bases between them. Germline assignment: CDR1 GTSNPN and CDR2 SVGIG (reference sequence). CDR3 sequence: CAWSVHLGSDYGYTF. The CDR3 nucleotides read TGTGCCTGGAGTGTACATCTAGGATCCGACTATGGCTACACCTTC.

This clonotype has more than one count but fewer than ten. The rearrangement uses TRBV7-9 and TRBJ2-7; maybe TRBD2 (6 bases). V was shortened by 5 bases and J by 0 bases, with 11 bases between the two germline ends. The length of the CDR3 is 14 residues. Germline assignment: CDR1 SEHNR and CDR2 FQNEAQ (reference sequence). For the CDR3, the DNA is TGTGCCAGCAGCAGCGGGTCCCGCTCCTACGAGCAGTACTTC. Translating gives CASSSGSRSYEQYF.

This clonotype was detected only a few times. This chain links TRBV7-9 with TRBJ2-7; 9 nucleotides match TRBD2. This CDR3 is 13 amino acids long. Germline trimming cut 4 bases from V and 5 bases from J; bases unmatched to any gene: 3. Germline V gene lookup returns CDR1 SEHNR and CDR2 FQNEAQ (reference sequence). CDR3 nucleotide sequence: TGTGCCAGCAGCTGGGCGGGAGGGGACGAGCAGTACTTC. This gives the protein CASSWAGGDEQYF.

The gene calls are TRBV5-1 and TRBJ2-2; 7 bases are a match to TRBD1. The CDR3 extends over 17 amino acids. V dropped 4 bases and J dropped 0; count of bases not matched to a gene: 9. Germline assignment: CDR1 SGHRS and CDR2 YFSETQ. CDR3 residues: CASSPPWTGANTGELFF. The CDR3 region has the DNA TGCGCCAGCAGCCCCCCGTGGACAGGAGCGAACACCGGGGAGCTGTTTTTT.

This clonotype was seen only a few times. The chain joins TRBV7-9 to TRBJ2-1; 7 bases agree with TRBD1. Germline CDR1 and CDR2: SEHNR and FQNEAQ (reference sequence). Losses at the gene ends were 4 bases for V and 10 bases for J; bases not matched to a gene: 4. CDR3 length: 12 residues. CDR3 sequence (DNA): TGTGCCAGCAGCTACTTGACAGGGGAGCAGTTCTTC. This sequence encodes CASSYLTGEQFF. The whole variable domain, filled in from reference TRBV7-9 and TRBJ2-1, reads DTGVSQNPRHKITKRGQNVTFRCDPISEHNRLYWYRQTLGQGPEFLTYFQNEAQLEKSRLLSDRFSAERPKGSFSTLEIQRTEQGDSAMYLCASSYLTGEQFFGPGTRLTVL.

This clonotype was found a few times. This sequence joins TRBV7-2 and TRBJ2-1; D is unclear. Germline CDR1 SGHTA, CDR2 FQGNSA. Trimming took 1 base from V and 0 from J, leaving 10 bases between them. The CDR3 contains 16 residues. The CDR3 here is CASSLGWLSSYNEQFF. CDR3 sequence (DNA): TGTGCCAGCAGCTTAGGCTGGCTAAGCTCCTACAATGAGCAGTTCTTC.

The CDR3 DNA follows: TGCGCCAGCGCCAGCGGGGGGTACAATGAGCAGTTCTTC. It specifies CASASGGYNEQFF. The gene calls are TRBV10-1 and TRBJ2-1; 9 nucleotides align to TRBD2. The V segment lost 8 bases and the J segment 4 bases; nucleotides outside the gene matches: 3. Germline V gives CDR1 WNHNN, CDR2 SYGVQD (reference sequence). This CDR3 is built from 13 residues.